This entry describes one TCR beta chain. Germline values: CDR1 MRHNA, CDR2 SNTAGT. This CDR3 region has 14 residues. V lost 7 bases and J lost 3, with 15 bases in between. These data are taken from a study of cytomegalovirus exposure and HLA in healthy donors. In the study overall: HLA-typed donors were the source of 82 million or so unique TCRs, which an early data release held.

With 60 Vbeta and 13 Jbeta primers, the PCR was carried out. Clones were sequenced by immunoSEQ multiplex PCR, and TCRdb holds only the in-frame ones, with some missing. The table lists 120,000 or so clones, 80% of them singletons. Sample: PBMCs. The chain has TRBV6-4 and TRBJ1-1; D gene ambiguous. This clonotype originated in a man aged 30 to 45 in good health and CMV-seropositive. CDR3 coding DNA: TGTGCCAGCACCCAGGACGCGGGCGACACTGAAGCTTTCTTT. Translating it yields CASTQDAGDTEAFF.